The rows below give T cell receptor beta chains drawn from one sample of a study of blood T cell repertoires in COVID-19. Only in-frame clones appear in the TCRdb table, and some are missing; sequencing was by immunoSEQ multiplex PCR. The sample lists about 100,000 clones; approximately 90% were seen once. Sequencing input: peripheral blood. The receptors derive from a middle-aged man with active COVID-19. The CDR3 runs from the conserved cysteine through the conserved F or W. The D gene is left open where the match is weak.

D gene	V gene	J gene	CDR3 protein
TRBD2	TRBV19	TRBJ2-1	CASSISAGESYNEQFF
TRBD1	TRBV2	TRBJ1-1	CASRPGQGLSTEAFF
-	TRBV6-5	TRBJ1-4	CASAPGLQNEKLFF
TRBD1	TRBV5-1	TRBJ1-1	CASSRDRGLPEAFF
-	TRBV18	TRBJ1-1	CASSPPGGMNTEAFF
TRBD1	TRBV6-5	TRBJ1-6	CASIQGISYNSPLHF
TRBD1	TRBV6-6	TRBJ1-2	CASSPQGARGYTF
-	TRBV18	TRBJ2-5	CASSPPFGGSQETQYF
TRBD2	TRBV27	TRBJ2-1	CASSGQGLGWDNEQFF
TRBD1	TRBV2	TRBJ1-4	CASSTTGGAEKLFF
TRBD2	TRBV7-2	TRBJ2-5	CASSSGLAGGYFQETQYF
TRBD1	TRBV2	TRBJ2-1	CASRLGTGVYNEQFF
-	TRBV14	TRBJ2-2	CASSVHRDGGELFF
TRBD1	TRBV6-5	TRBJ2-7	CASQEGQGISYEQYF
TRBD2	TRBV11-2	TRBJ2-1	CASSFGTSGYNEQFF
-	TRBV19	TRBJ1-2	CASSIGGLGGYTF
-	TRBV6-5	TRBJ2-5	CASCPAFGETQYF
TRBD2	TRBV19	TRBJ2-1	CASSPRGGLAGRGFYNEQFF
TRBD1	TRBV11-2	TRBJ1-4	CASSRDRRSEKLFF
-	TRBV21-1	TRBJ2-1	CASSKRREGPGEQFF
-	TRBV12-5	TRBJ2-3	CASGTLSGDTQYF
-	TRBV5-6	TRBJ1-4	CASSLGRRLATNEKLFF
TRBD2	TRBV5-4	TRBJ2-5	CASSPGLAETQYF
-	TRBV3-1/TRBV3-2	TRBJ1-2	CASSATEPNYGYTF
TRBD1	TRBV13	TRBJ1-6	CAAGTGTGSPLHF
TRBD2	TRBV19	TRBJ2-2	CASISSGRTGELFF
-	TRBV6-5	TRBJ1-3	CASSLTGYPGNTIYF
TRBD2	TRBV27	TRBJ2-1	CASSLQGGLAGVYEQFF
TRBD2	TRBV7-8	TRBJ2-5	CASSFAGGGGETQYF
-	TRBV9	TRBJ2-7	CASSVGQGLSYEQYF
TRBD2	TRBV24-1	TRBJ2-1	CATSGLAGGRDEQFF
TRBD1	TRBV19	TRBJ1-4	CASSAYRGNEKLFF
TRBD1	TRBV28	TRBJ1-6	CASGTGHNSPLHF
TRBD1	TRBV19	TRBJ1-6	CASSQGQGSNSPLHF
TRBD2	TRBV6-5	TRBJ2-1	CASQGGTSGGYEQFF
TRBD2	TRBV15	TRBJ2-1	CATSRGSGGGSEQFF
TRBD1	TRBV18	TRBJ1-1	CASSPGQGSEAFF
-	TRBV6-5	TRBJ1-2	CASSYLGGPIYGYTF
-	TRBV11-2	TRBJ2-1	CASSLAGYNEQFF
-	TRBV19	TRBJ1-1	CASIKNTEAFF
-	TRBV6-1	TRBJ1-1	CASSDQDYTEAFF
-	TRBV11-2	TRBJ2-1	CASSTRRDNYNEQFF
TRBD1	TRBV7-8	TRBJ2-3	CASSLVSTGQRTDTQYF
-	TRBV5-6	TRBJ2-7	CASSLSPAMTYEQYF
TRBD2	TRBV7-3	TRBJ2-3	CASRPGLTTDTQYF
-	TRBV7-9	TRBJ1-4	CASSPRGGFNEKLFF
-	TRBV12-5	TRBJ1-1	CASGPEGAEAFF
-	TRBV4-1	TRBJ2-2	CASSQGTANTGELFF
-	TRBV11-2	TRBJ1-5	CASSLDRQGNQPQHF
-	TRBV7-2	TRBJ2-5	CASSVAYGETQYF
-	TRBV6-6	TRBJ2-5	CASSGGVETQYF
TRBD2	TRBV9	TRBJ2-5	CASSPQGLEETQYF
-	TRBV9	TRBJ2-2	CASSVGSLLANTGELFF